This TCR beta chain derives from a study of T cell responses to AZD1222 COVID-19 vaccine. Study information: Investigators merged groups given second doses at roughly 4 or roughly 12 weeks.

Profiling relied on immunoSEQ multiplex PCR, and the TCRdb table lists in-frame clones only, not all of them. The sample includes fewer than 110,000 clones, 90% of them seen just once. CDR3 size: 14 residues. Germline V CDR1 and CDR2: SGHDT, YYEEEE. Trimming took 0 bases from V and 1 from J, leaving 8 bases between them. This clone occurred once. The V call is TRBV5-6, the J call TRBJ2-7; D remains ambiguous. This receptor was identified in an adult in good health. The specimen was peripheral blood, collected on day 0 of AZD1222 vaccination. CDR3 protein: CASSLAPTSYEQYF. The CDR3 DNA sequence: TGTGCCAGCAGCTTGGCGCCTACTTCCTACGAGCAGTACTTC.